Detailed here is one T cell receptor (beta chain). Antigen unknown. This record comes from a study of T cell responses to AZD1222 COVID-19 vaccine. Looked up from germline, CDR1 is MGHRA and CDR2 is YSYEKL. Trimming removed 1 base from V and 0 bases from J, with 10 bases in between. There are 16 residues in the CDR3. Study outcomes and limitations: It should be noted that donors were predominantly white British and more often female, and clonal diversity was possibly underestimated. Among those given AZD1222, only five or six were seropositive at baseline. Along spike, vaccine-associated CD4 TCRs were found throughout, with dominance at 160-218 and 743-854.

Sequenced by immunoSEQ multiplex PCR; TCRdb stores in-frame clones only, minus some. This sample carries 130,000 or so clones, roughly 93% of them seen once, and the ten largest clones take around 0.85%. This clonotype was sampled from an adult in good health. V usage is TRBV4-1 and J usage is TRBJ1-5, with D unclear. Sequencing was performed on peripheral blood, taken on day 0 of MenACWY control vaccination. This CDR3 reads CASSQGGGYSNQPQHF. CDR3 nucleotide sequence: TGCGCCAGCAGCCAAGGCGGAGGGTATAGCAATCAGCCCCAGCATTTT.